This T cell receptor (beta chain) was captured in a study of blood T cell repertoires in COVID-19. Study details: Samples came from the United States, Italy and Spain, spanning acute and convalescent COVID-19.

As handled by the study authors: Nucleated cell number was recorded as an estimate derived from reference gene primer amplification. The table came from immunoSEQ multiplex PCR; TCRdb's copy has only in-frame clones and leaves some out. V and J calls and clone size follow that table, whereas D and trimming were derived from the DNA. Altogether tens of thousands of clones are present, approximately 80% being singletons, with the ten largest covering approximately 3.8%. This clonotype was obtained from a woman aged 40 to 50 with acute COVID-19. The sequenced material came from PBMCs or T cells enriched from blood (not recorded which).

CDR3 DNA sequence: TGTGCCATCAGTCAGGGACAGGGTACGAACACCATATATTTT. Its protein is CAISQGQGTNTIYF. The genes are TRBV10-3 and TRBJ1-3; 9 nucleotides align to TRBD1. V dropped 5 bases and J dropped 7; count of bases not matched to a gene: 6. This CDR3 is 14 amino acids long. Looked up from germline, CDR1 is ENHRY and CDR2 is SYGVKD.